Reported below is one T cell receptor (beta chain). The data originate from a study of cytomegalovirus exposure and HLA in healthy donors. V was clipped by 0 bases and J by 0 bases; unmatched bases: 6. The germline gives CDR1 SGHRS, CDR2 YFSETQ. This CDR3 spans 16 amino acids. The PCR was carried out with 60 Vbeta primers and 13 Jbeta primers. The assay was immunoSEQ multiplex PCR, and TCRdb's table has in-frame clones only and misses some. The sample contains about 80,000 clones, under 85% of which appear only once. This clonotype originated in a woman aged 40 to 55 in good health and CMV-seropositive. J is TRBJ2-7 and V is TRBV5-1; the match to TRBD1 covers 7 bases. The sequencing input was PBMCs. The CDR3: CASSLAPTGSSYEQYF. As DNA, the CDR3 is TGCGCCAGCAGCTTGGCCCCGACAGGGAGCTCCTACGAGCAGTACTTC.